This T cell receptor (beta chain) was sequenced in a study of cytomegalovirus exposure and HLA in healthy donors. The primer mix had 60 Vbeta and 13 Jbeta primers. Some clones are missing from TCRdb's copy, which holds only in-frame ones; the method was immunoSEQ multiplex PCR. The sample yields around 190,000 clones, 79% seen once. In the case of this clone: Its antigen is currently unknown.

Though nominally healthy at sampling, donors likely had unrecorded immune exposures. The junction had 8 bases not matched to a gene; V was cut back by 3 bases and J by 0 bases. CDR1 and CDR2 (germline): MDHEN, SYDVKM. This CDR3 has 17 amino acids. Whole-study results and caveats: In vitro data verified a few CMV-associated chains as specific for CMV antigens. The study labeled under 200 TCR beta chains cytomegalovirus-associated. Among the most significant clusters, several appeared linked to common viral pathogens in a later analysis.

This receptor was taken from a woman in her late teens or twenties in good health and CMV-seronegative. The sample was PBMCs. The rearrangement joins TRBV28 to TRBJ2-3; the match to TRBD1 covers 8 bases. The CDR3 reads CASSFRDRTDSTDTQYF. Here the CDR3 DNA reads TGTGCCAGCAGTTTCCGGGACAGGACGGATAGCACAGATACGCAGTATTTT.